The rows below give T cell receptor beta chains drawn from one sample of a study of early T cells in non-severe SARS-CoV-2 infection. Each CDR3 protein gets one entry after TCRdb re-called the 5' RACE reads with MiXCR. The repertoire includes 27,000 or so distinct CDR3 sequences, roughly 2.8% of them detected once, and over 0.6% sits in the top ten. Sequencing was performed on whole blood. Source of these receptors: an adult who was a healthcare worker with PCR-confirmed SARS-CoV-2 infection or an uninfected control (not recorded which). The CDR3 runs from the conserved cysteine through the conserved F or W. A D gene is named only where the DNA matches it firmly. Rows may omit the clone size; those that give it use once, few, many or a size class.

j_call,d_call,clone_size,v_call,cdr3_nt,cdr3_aa
TRBJ2-1,-,many,TRBV5-1,TGCGCCAGCAGCTTTACTCCTTTAAGCTCCTACAATGAGCAGTTCTTC,CASSFTPLSSYNEQFF
TRBJ2-3,-,-,TRBV10-1,TGCGCCAGCAGCGAAGACAGACCTGCTAGCACAGATACGCAGTATTTT,CASSEDRPASTDTQYF
TRBJ2-5,TRBD2,many,TRBV12-3/TRBV12-4,TGTGCCAGCAGTCTCATAGCGGGGGGGCCGGAGACCCAGTACTTC,CASSLIAGGPETQYF
TRBJ2-3,TRBD1,many,TRBV7-2,TGTGCCAGCAGCATTCGACAGGGTCCAGATACGCAGTATTTT,CASSIRQGPDTQYF
TRBJ1-1,-,few,TRBV5-1,TGCGCCAGCAGCTCTTCAGGGGAACCTGAAGCTTTCTTT,CASSSSGEPEAFF
TRBJ2-2,TRBD1,many,TRBV7-6,TGTGCCAGCAGCGGGACAGGGGTCACCGGGGAGCTGTTTTTT,CASSGTGVTGELFF
TRBJ2-4,TRBD2,many,TRBV20-1,TGCAGTGCTGGGACTAGCGGGGGTAAAAACATTCAGTACTTC,CSAGTSGGKNIQYF
TRBJ2-6,-,many,TRBV6-5,TGTGCCAGCAGCTCAGGAGGAGCTGGGGCCAACGTCCTGACTTTC,CASSSGGAGANVLTF
TRBJ1-1,-,few,TRBV2,TGTGCCAGCAGCGCTACCAGGGGCCCGAACACTGAAGCTTTCTTT,CASSATRGPNTEAFF
TRBJ2-4,-,many,TRBV10-3,TGTGCCATCAGTGCTGACAAAGCCAAAAACATTCAGTACTTC,CAISADKAKNIQYF
TRBJ2-4,TRBD2,many,TRBV7-8,TGTGCCAGCAGCTTAGCGGGGGGGAACCAAAACATTCAGTACTTC,CASSLAGGNQNIQYF
TRBJ2-3,-,many,TRBV20-1,TGCAGTGCTAGAGATCGGACAGCCTACACAGATACGCAGTATTTT,CSARDRTAYTDTQYF
TRBJ2-5,-,many,TRBV7-7,TGTGCCAGCAGCGACCCGCGTAGCTACCAAGAGACCCAGTACTTC,CASSDPRSYQETQYF
TRBJ2-4,-,many,TRBV5-1,TGCGCCAGCAGCCCAAGACAGGAATACATTCAGTACTTC,CASSPRQEYIQYF
TRBJ1-1,-,many,TRBV30,TGTGCCTTACTAAACAAGCGGGGCAGGGGAACCACTGAAGCTTTCTTT,CALLNKRGRGTTEAFF
TRBJ2-3,-,many,TRBV7-6,TGTGCCAGCAGCGCTAATTTTTGGGATACGCAGTATTTT,CASSANFWDTQYF
TRBJ1-1,-,medium-sized,TRBV11-3,TGTGCCAGCAGCTTACATAAGAACACTGAAGCTTTCTTT,CASSLHKNTEAFF
TRBJ1-2,-,-,TRBV5-1,TGCGCCAGCAGCTTGGAGGGACGCAATGGCTACACCTTC,CASSLEGRNGYTF
TRBJ2-5,-,-,TRBV5-6,TGTGCCAGCAGCTTGACCCAAGAGACCCAGTACTTC,CASSLTQETQYF
TRBJ2-1,-,many,TRBV7-9,TGTGCCAGCAACCCCGGCATGGGGGCGAACTACAATGAGCAGTTCTTC,CASNPGMGANYNEQFF
TRBJ1-5,-,many,TRBV5-1,TGCGCCAGCAGCTTTTCCGCGGGTCAGCCCCAGCATTTT,CASSFSAGQPQHF
TRBJ1-5,TRBD1,-,TRBV24-1,TGTGCCACCAGTGAAGACAGGGGTGGGCAGCCCCAGCATTTT,CATSEDRGGQPQHF
TRBJ2-3,TRBD2,many,TRBV7-2,TGTGCCAGCAGCGGCCGATCTAGCGGGTCAAGCACAGATACGCAGTATTTT,CASSGRSSGSSTDTQYF
TRBJ2-3,TRBD2,many,TRBV5-4,TGTGCCAGCAGCTTTGCCGGGAGGGGGGGAGATACGCAGTATTTT,CASSFAGRGGDTQYF
TRBJ1-3,-,many,TRBV12-3/TRBV12-4,TGTGCCAGCAGTTTATCACCCGGAAACACCATATATTTT,CASSLSPGNTIYF
TRBJ2-4,-,many,TRBV27,TGTGCCAGCAGTTTATCGGTAACGGGAAAAAACATTCAGTACTTC,CASSLSVTGKNIQYF
TRBJ1-4,-,many,TRBV29-1,TGCAGCGTTCGGGGGGGTGAAAAACTGTTTTTT,CSVRGGEKLFF
TRBJ2-5,-,many,TRBV20-1,TGCAGTGCTGCGGAGGAGACCCAGTACTTC,CSAAEETQYF
TRBJ2-3,TRBD2,many,TRBV5-1,TGCGCCAGCAGCTTCCGTCCCGGGACTAGCGGGGGGGCCGAGAGCACAGATACGCAGTATTTT,CASSFRPGTSGGAESTDTQYF
TRBJ2-5,-,many,TRBV10-3,TGTGCCATCAGTGAGTCCCCGGGGAGGAACCAAGAGACCCAGTACTTC,CAISESPGRNQETQYF
TRBJ2-2,-,few,TRBV15,TGTGCCACCAGCCCTAGTAAGGGTCCAAGGAACACCGGGGAGCTGTTTTTT,CATSPSKGPRNTGELFF
TRBJ2-3,TRBD1,-,TRBV7-7,TGTACCAGCAGCTCCGGACAGGGCGCAGATACGCAGTATTTT,CTSSSGQGADTQYF